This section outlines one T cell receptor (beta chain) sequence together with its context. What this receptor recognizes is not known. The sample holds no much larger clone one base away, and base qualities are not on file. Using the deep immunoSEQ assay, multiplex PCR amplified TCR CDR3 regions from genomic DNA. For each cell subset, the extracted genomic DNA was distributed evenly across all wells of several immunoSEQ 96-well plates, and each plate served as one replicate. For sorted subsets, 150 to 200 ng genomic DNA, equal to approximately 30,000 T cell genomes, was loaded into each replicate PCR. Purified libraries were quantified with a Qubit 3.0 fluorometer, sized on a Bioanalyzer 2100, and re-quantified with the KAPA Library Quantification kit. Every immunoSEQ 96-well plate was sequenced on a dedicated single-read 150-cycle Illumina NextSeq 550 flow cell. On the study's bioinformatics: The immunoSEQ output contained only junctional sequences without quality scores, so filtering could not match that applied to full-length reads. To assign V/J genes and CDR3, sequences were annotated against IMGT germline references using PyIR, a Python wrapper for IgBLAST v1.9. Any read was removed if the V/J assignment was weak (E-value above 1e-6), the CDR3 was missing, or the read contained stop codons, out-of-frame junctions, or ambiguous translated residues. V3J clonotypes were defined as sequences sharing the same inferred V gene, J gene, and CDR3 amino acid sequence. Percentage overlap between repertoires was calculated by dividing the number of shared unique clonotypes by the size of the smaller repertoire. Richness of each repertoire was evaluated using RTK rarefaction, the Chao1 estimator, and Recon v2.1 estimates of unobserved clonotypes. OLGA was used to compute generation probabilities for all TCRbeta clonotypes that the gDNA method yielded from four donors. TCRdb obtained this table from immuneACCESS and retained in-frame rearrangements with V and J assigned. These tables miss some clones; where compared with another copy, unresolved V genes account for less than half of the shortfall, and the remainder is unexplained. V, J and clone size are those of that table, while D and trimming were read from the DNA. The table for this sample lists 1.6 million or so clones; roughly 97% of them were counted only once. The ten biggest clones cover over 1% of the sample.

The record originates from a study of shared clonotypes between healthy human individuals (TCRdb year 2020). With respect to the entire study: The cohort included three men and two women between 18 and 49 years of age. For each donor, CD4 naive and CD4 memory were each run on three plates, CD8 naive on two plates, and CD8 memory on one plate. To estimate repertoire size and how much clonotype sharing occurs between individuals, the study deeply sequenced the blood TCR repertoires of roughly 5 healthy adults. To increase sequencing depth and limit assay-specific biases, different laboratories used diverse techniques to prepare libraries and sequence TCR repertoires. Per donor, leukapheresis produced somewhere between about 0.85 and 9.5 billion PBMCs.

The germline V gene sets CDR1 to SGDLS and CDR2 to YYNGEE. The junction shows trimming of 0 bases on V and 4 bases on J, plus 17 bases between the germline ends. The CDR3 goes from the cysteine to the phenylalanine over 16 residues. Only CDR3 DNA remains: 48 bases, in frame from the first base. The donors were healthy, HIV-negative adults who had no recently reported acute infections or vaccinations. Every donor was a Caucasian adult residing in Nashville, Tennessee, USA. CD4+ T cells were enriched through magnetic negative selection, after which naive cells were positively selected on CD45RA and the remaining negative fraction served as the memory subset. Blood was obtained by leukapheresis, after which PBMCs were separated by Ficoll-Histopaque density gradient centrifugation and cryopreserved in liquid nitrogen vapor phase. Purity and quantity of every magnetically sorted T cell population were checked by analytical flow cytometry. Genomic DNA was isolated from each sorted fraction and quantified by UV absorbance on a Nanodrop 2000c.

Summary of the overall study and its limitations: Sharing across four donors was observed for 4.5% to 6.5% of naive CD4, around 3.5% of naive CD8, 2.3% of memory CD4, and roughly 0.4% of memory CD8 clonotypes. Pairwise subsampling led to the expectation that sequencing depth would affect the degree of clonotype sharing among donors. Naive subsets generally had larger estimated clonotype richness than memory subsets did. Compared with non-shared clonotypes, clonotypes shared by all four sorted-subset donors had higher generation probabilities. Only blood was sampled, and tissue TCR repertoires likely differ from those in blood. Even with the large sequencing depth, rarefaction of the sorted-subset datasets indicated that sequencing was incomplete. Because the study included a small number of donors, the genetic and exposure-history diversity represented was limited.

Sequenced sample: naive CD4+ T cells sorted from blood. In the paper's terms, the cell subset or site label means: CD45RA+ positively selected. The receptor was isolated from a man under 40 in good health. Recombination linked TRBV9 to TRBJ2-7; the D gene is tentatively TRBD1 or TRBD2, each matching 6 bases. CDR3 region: CASSVAESGGRYEQYF. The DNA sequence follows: TGTGCCAGCAGCGTAGCTGAGTCCGGGGGCCGGTACGAGCAGTACTTC. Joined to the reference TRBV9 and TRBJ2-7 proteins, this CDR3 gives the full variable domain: DSGVTQTPKHLITATGQRVTLRCSPRSGDLSVYWYQQSLDQGLQFLIQYYNGEERAKGNILERFSAQQFPDLHSELNLSSLELGDSALYFCASSVAESGGRYEQYFGPGTRLTVT.